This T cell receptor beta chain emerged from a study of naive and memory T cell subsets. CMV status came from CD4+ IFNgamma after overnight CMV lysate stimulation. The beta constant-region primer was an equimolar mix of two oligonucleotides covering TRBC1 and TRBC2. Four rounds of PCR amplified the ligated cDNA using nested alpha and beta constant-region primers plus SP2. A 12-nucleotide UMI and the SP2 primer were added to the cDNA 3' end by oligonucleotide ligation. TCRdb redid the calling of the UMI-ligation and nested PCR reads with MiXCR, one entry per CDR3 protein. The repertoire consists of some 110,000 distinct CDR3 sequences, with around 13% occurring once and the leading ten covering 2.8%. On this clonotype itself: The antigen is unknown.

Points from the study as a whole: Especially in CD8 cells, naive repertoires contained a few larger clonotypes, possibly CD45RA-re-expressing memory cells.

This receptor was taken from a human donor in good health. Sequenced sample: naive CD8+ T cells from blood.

The CDR3 region has the DNA TGTGCCAGCAGCCAAGAAGCGGAACCCGCAGATACGCAGTATTTT. Translating gives CASSQEAEPADTQYF. The chain recombines TRBV4-2 with TRBJ2-3; maybe TRBD2 (5 bases). Per the germline V gene, CDR1 is LGHNA and CDR2 is YNFKEQ. Trimming took off 0 bases at V and 4 bases at J, with 11 bases between the two ends. The CDR3 totals 15 residues.